This T cell receptor beta chain was captured in a study of blood T cell repertoires in COVID-19. Study details: Sources were T cells, B-cell-depleted T cells, or PBMCs; the material itself was cDNA or gDNA.

Germline CDR1 reads SGHRS; CDR2 reads YFSETQ. V was shortened by 4 bases and J by 7 bases, with 8 bases between the two germline ends. This CDR3 comprises 12 residues. Some clones are missing from TCRdb's copy, which holds only in-frame ones; the method was immunoSEQ multiplex PCR. The data hold approximately 78,000 clones, with approximately 93% observed a single time. The receptor's source is a middle-aged man with COVID-19, enrolled during active disease. This chain links TRBV5-1 with TRBJ2-2, with D hard to call. Specimen: peripheral blood. In DNA, the CDR3 is TGCGCCAGCAGCACAGCCGTCGGGGAGCTGTTTTTT. As protein: CASSTAVGELFF.